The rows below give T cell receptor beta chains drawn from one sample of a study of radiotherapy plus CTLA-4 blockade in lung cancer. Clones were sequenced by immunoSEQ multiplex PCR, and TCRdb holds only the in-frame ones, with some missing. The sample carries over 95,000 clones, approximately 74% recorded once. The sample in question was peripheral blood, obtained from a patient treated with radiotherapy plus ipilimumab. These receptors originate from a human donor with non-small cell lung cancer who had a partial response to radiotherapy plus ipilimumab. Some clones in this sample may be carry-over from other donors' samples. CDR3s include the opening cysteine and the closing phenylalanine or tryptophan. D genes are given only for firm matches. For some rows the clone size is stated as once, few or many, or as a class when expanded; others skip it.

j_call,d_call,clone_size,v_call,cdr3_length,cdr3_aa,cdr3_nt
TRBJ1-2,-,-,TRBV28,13,CASSGPPGYGYTF,TGTGCCAGCAGTGGACCGCCAGGGTATGGCTACACCTTC
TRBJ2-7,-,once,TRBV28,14,CASSLPGFSYEQYF,TGTGCCAGCAGTTTACCCGGGTTTTCCTACGAGCAGTACTTC
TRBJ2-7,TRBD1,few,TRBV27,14,CASRNRGWAYEQYF,TGTGCCAGCAGAAACAGGGGGTGGGCCTACGAGCAGTACTTC
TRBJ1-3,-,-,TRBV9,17,CASSSVPTGSSGNTIYF,TGTGCCAGCAGCTCCGTCCCAACAGGGAGCTCTGGAAACACCATATATTTT
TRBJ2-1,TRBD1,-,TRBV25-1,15,CASSEMGQAYNEQFF,TGTGCCAGCAGTGAAATGGGACAGGCGTACAATGAGCAGTTCTTC
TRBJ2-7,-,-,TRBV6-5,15,CASSPRMGVGYEQYF,TGTGCCAGCAGTCCCAGGATGGGAGTCGGGTACGAGCAGTACTTC
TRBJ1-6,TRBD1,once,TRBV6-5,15,CASRDRAASLSPLHF,TGTGCCAGCAGGGACAGGGCGGCATCCTTATCACCCCTCCACTTT
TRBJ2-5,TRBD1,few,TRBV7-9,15,CASSSGQGNQETQYF,TGTGCCAGCAGCTCGGGACAGGGGAACCAAGAGACCCAGTACTTC
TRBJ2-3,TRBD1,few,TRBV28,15,CASSPSGTGTDTQYF,TGTGCCAGCAGTCCATCCGGGACAGGGACAGATACGCAGTATTTT
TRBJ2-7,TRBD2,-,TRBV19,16,CASSMGRGINSYEQYF,TGTGCCAGTAGTATGGGGAGGGGCATAAACAGCTACGAGCAGTACTTC
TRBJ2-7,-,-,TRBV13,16,CASSFRGRALSYEQYF,TGTGCCAGCAGCTTCCGGGGGAGAGCCCTCTCCTACGAGCAGTACTTC
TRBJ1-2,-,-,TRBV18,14,CASSPSGQYYGYTF,TGTGCCAGCTCACCGTCAGGGCAGTACTATGGCTACACCTTC
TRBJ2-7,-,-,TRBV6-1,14,CASSSDRISYEQYF,TGTGCCAGCAGCTCCGACAGGATCTCCTACGAGCAGTACTTC
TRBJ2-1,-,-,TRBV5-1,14,CASSLGQGTGEQFF,TGCGCCAGCAGCTTAGGGCAGGGCACGGGTGAGCAGTTCTTC
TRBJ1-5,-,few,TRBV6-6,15,CASSYLPRVDQPQHF,TGTGCCAGCAGTTACCTACCCAGGGTCGATCAGCCCCAGCATTTT
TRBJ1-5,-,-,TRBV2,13,CASMRSENQPQHF,TGTGCCAGCATGAGGTCAGAAAATCAGCCCCAGCATTTT
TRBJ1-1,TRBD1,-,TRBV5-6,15,CASSFWDRGHTEAFF,TGTGCCAGCAGCTTTTGGGACAGGGGGCATACTGAAGCTTTCTTT
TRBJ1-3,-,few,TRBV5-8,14,CASRRTVTGNTIYF,TGTGCCAGCAGGAGGACAGTTACTGGAAACACCATATATTTT
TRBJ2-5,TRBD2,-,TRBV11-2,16,CASSLGSSGGLETQYF,TGTGCCAGCAGCTTAGGGTCTTCGGGGGGTCTCGAGACCCAGTACTTC
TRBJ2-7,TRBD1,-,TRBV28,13,CASRPGGPYEQYF,TGTGCCAGCAGACCAGGGGGACCCTACGAGCAGTACTTC
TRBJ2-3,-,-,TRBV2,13,CASSEERTDTQYF,TGTGCCAGCAGTGAAGAGAGAACAGATACGCAGTATTTT
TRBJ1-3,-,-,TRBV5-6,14,CASSLRGAGNTIYF,TGTGCCAGCAGCTTGAGGGGTGCTGGAAACACCATATATTTT
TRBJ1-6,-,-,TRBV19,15,CASSIPGNFRSPLHF,TGTGCCAGTAGTATTCCGGGGAATTTCCGCTCACCCCTCCACTTT
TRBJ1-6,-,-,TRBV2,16,CASMGGLSSYNSPLHF,TGTGCCAGCATGGGGGGTCTTAGCTCCTATAATTCACCCCTCCACTTT
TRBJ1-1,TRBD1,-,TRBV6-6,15,CASNLFQGVSTEAFF,TGTGCCAGCAATTTATTCCAGGGGGTTAGCACTGAAGCTTTCTTT
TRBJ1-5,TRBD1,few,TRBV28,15,CASRLEDRAGQPQHF,TGTGCCAGCAGGCTAGAGGACAGGGCGGGTCAGCCCCAGCATTTT
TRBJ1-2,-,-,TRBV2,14,CASSEHRTLYGYTF,TGTGCCAGCAGTGAACACAGGACGCTCTATGGCTACACCTTC